Shown below are 32 T cell receptor beta chains from a single sample sequenced in a study of human T cells and chemical hapten exposure. Time point: patch test 1, 2 weeks after DPC sensitization. The treatment here: therapeutic diphenylcyclopropenone sensitization with weekly scalp DPC. Total RNA extraction was carried out from unfractionated whole blood. TCRdb re-derived calls from the RACE reads in MiXCR, one entry per CDR3 protein. The sample carries tens of thousands of distinct CDR3 sequences, roughly 6.4% recorded once. The sequences come from whole blood, collected in connection with sensitization to the hapten diphenylcyclopropenone (DPC). The receptors stem from a woman aged 25-40 years with alopecia areata. Some clones in this sample may be carry-over from other donors' samples.

In its sample, this clonotype ranks as medium-sized. V and J are TRBV27 and TRBJ2-4, with D unresolved. The CDR3 spans 13 residues. The V and J ends lost 2 bases and 5 bases respectively, with 7 bases between them. Per germline, CDR1 MNHEY and CDR2 SMNVEV (reference sequence). The CDR3 DNA follows: TGTGCCAGCAGTTTAGCGACTGAAAACATTCAGTACTTC. As protein: CASSLATENIQYF.

This clonotype has just a few counts. V is TRBV6-2 or TRBV6-3 and J is TRBJ1-5; 9 bases match TRBD1. The CDR3 sequence is 15 residues long. In germline, CDR1 is MNHEY, CDR2 SVGEGT. J gave up 5 bases and V 6 bases, and 8 bases lay outside the gene matches. CDR3 bases: TGTGCCAGCAGCACGGGACAGGGAGCGGATCAGCCCCAGCATTTT. Protein product: CASSTGQGADQPQHF.

The rearrangement links TRBV12-3 or TRBV12-4 to TRBJ1-1; D unresolved. V shed 3 bases and J shed 1 base, with 6 bases lying between them. The CDR3 covers 13 residues. CDR3 residues: CASSFRENTEAFF. The CDR3 DNA is TGTGCCAGCAGTTTTCGGGAGAACACTGAAGCTTTCTTT.

Many counts were recorded for this clonotype. V usage is TRBV20-1 and J usage is TRBJ2-3, with D hard to call. There are 11 residues in the CDR3. V was trimmed by 3 bases and J by 4 bases, leaving 5 bases between them. In germline, CDR1 is DFQATT, CDR2 SNEGSKA (reference sequence). The CDR3 here is CSASGPDTQYF. The CDR3 DNA sequence: TGCAGTGCTAGTGGGCCAGATACGCAGTATTTT.

The chain carries TRBV27 and TRBJ1-2, with 10 bases fitting TRBD1. The CDR3 sequence is 14 residues long. Germline trimming cut 6 bases from V and 3 bases from J; bases unmatched to any gene: 4. The germline CDR1 and CDR2 sequences are MNHEY and SMNVEV (reference sequence). CDR3 bases: TGTGCCAGCAGAGGGACAGGGGACCACTATGGCTACACCTTC. Its protein product is CASRGTGDHYGYTF.

At least ten counts were recorded for this clonotype. The rearrangement joins TRBV7-9 to TRBJ2-3; 7 nucleotides agree with TRBD2. The CDR3 extends over 16 amino acids. Germline V gene lookup returns CDR1 SEHNR and CDR2 FQNEAQ (reference sequence). J gave up 10 bases and V 1 base, and 14 bases lay outside the gene matches. CDR3 nucleotides: TGTGCCAGCAGCTTAGACAGACTAGCCAGGATGGAGCCGCAGTATTTT. Its protein product is CASSLDRLARMEPQYF.

This clonotype was counted between two and nine times. The V gene is TRBV6-1, the J gene TRBJ2-3; possibly TRBD2 for D (5 bases). The germline V gene encodes CDR1 MNHNS and CDR2 SASEGT. V lost 7 bases and J 2 bases, leaving 16 bases between the germline ends. The CDR3 totals 15 residues. The CDR3 nucleotides are TGTGCCAGCAAAGGGTTCAGCGGTATCACAGATACGCAGTATTTT. Protein sequence: CASKGFSGITDTQYF.

The sample holds a few counts of this clonotype. The genes are TRBV5-6 and TRBJ2-3, with 10 bases lining up with TRBD2. The length of the CDR3 is 16 residues. The V segment lost 0 bases and the J segment 7 bases; nucleotides outside the gene matches: 8. Germline-derived CDR1 and CDR2 are SGHDT and YYEEEE. The CDR3 coding sequence is TGTGCCAGCAGCTTGGGAGGAGCTAGCGGGGGATATACGCAGTATTTT. Its translation is CASSLGGASGGYTQYF.

This clonotype has at least ten counts. The V call is TRBV12-3 or TRBV12-4, the J call TRBJ2-2; D is uncertain. This CDR3 is 14 amino acids long. The V gene lost 6 bases and the J gene lost 0 bases, with 8 bases spanning the gap. CDR3 sequence (DNA): TGTGCCAGCAGGGCAGGACCGAACACCGGGGAGCTGTTTTTT. Amino acid sequence: CASRAGPNTGELFF.

In its sample, this clonotype was seen many times. This rearrangement joins TRBV5-5 to TRBJ1-2; 7 nucleotides line up with TRBD1. V lost 3 bases and J lost 6; bases outside the gene matches: 5. This CDR3 is 13 amino acids long. CDR1 is SGHKS and CDR2 is YYEKEE in the germline V gene (reference sequence). The CDR3 nucleotides read TGTGCCAGCAGCTCACAGGGGCACGATGGCTACACCTTC. Translated, it gives CASSSQGHDGYTF.

This clonotype was detected ten times or more. The chain is built from TRBV5-1 and TRBJ2-5; the D is unclear. The CDR3 is 15 residues long. The germline gives CDR1 SGHRS, CDR2 YFSETQ. Trimming took 4 bases from V and 1 from J, leaving 14 bases between them. In DNA form, the CDR3 reads TGCGCCAGCAGCACCCAGACAAATTCCCAAGAGACCCAGTACTTC. It codes for CASSTQTNSQETQYF.

In its sample, this clonotype was seen many times. The V and J genes are TRBV4-1 and TRBJ1-1; D is perhaps TRBD1 (5 bases). Germline CDR1 MGHRA, CDR2 YSYEKL. Trimming removed 3 bases from V and 5 bases from J, with 13 bases in between. This CDR3 comprises 14 residues. The CDR3 bases are TGCGCCAGCAGCCATATCAGGGATCGGACTGAAGCTTTCTTT. It codes for CASSHIRDRTEAFF.

The V gene is TRBV25-1, the J gene TRBJ1-1; D uncertain. V was shortened by 2 bases and J by 5 bases, with 9 bases between the two germline ends. The germline V gene encodes CDR1 MGHDK and CDR2 SYGVNS. This CDR3 is 13 amino acids long. The CDR3 DNA follows: TGTGCCAGCAGTGAAAGGACCAGGACTGAAGCTTTCTTT. This gives the protein CASSERTRTEAFF.

The chain combines TRBV4-1 with TRBJ2-3; D is possibly TRBD2 (6 bases). V was cut by 0 bases and J by 2 bases, with 18 bases left in between. Germline V CDR1 and CDR2: MGHRA, YSYEKL. This CDR3 is built from 18 residues. CDR3 nucleotide sequence: TGCGCCAGCAGCCAAGATAAGGCAGGACTAACTTCCACAGATACGCAGTATTTT. Translation: CASSQDKAGLTSTDTQYF.

This clonotype came up many times. This chain joins TRBV7-2 and TRBJ2-3, with D perhaps matching TRBD2 (6 bases). Germline V gene data show CDR1 as SGHTA and CDR2 as FQGNSA. The CDR3 length is 14 residues. V gave up 5 bases and J gave up 2 bases, with 11 bases separating them. The CDR3 is CASSAGLTTDTQYF. The CDR3 nucleotides are TGTGCCAGCAGCGCGGGACTCACCACAGATACGCAGTATTTT.

The V call is TRBV4-3, the J call TRBJ2-1, with D possibly matching TRBD2 (5 bases). Germline CDR1 reads LGHNA; CDR2 reads YSLEER. The V gene lost 1 base and the J gene lost 1 base, with 8 bases spanning the gap. This CDR3 contains 15 residues. The CDR3 bases are TGCGCCAGCAGCCAAGGTACGGGATCCTACAATGAGCAGTTCTTC. It codes for CASSQGTGSYNEQFF.

The J gene is TRBJ2-6, the V gene TRBV29-1; the D is unclear. Germline CDR1 is SQVTM and CDR2 is ANQGSEA. The ends were cut back, 6 bases at V and 4 bases at J, with 10 bases in the middle. CDR3 length equals 13 residues. The CDR3 sequence is CSVRRLGANVLTF. The CDR3 DNA follows: TGCAGCGTACGAAGGTTGGGGGCCAACGTCCTGACTTTC.

This clonotype was recorded at least ten times. J is TRBJ1-4 and V is TRBV7-9; D is uncertain. There are 15 residues in the CDR3. In germline, CDR1 is SEHNR, CDR2 FQNEAQ (reference sequence). V lost 5 bases to trimming and J lost 0 bases, with 10 bases between them. CDR3 DNA sequence: TGTGCCAGCAGCCGCAGTTCAGCAACTAATGAAAAACTGTTTTTT. Translation: CASSRSSATNEKLFF.

This clonotype was seen at least ten times. The chain links TRBV4-3 to TRBJ2-2, with 16 bases lining up with TRBD2. Germline V gene data show CDR1 as LGHNA and CDR2 as YSLEER. The CDR3 is 17 residues long. V shed 4 bases and J 7 bases; nucleotides not matched to a gene: 6. The CDR3 here is CASSRGTSGGAGGELFF. CDR3 nucleotide sequence: TGCGCCAGCAGCCGAGGGACTAGCGGGGGGGCCGGCGGGGAGCTGTTTTTT.

This clonotype was seen a few times. This chain connects TRBV7-9 to TRBJ2-4; D perhaps matches TRBD1 (5 bases). CDR1 SEHNR and CDR2 FQNEAQ come from the germline V gene (reference sequence). This CDR3 has 14 amino acids. Trimming stripped 5 bases from V and 2 bases from J, with 10 bases between. CDR3: CASSPRQPKNIQYF. In nucleotides, the CDR3 is TGTGCCAGCAGCCCACGACAGCCCAAAAACATTCAGTACTTC.

This clonotype was counted ten times or more. The chain uses TRBV7-9 and TRBJ1-5, with D perhaps matching TRBD1 (5 bases). The germline V and J ends were trimmed by 1 base and 5 bases, with 12 bases remaining between them. Germline-derived CDR1 and CDR2 are SEHNR and FQNEAQ (reference sequence). This CDR3 contains 15 residues. Written as DNA, the CDR3 is TGTGCCAGCAGCTTAGTCGGGCAGGGTGATCAGCCCCAGCATTTT. Its translation: CASSLVGQGDQPQHF.

This clonotype turned up a few times. The chain carries TRBV9 and TRBJ2-7; TRBD2 agrees at 8 bases. V was clipped by 0 bases and J by 3 bases; unmatched bases: 2. CDR3 size: 14 residues. Germline V gene data show CDR1 as SGDLS and CDR2 as YYNGEE. The CDR3 region has the DNA TGTGCCAGCAGCGTAGCAAGCGGGGGCTACGAGCAGTACTTC. Its translation is CASSVASGGYEQYF.

This clonotype has ten or more counts. This chain links TRBV7-2 with TRBJ1-2; the D gene is possibly TRBD1 (5 bases). Trimming pared 5 bases from V and 6 bases from J, leaving 13 bases between. The CDR3 length is 13 residues. Germline CDR1 and CDR2: SGHTA and FQGNSA. CDR3 in amino acids: CASSPPGLDGYTF. The DNA of the CDR3 is TGTGCCAGCAGCCCCCCAGGGTTGGATGGCTACACCTTC.

This clonotype appeared many times. The germline gene is not matched at one end of the junction; a read error may be the cause. The rearrangement uses TRBV7-7 and TRBJ2-5; D uncertain. This CDR3 spans 13 amino acids. Germline CDR1 SSHAT, CDR2 FNYEAQ (reference sequence). The CDR3 nucleotides are TGTGCTAGCAGCTTAGATCGCCAAGAGACCCAGTACTTC. Translation: CASSLDRQETQYF.

This clonotype was recorded many times. The chain combines TRBV28 with TRBJ1-2, with 8 bases lining up with TRBD1. The CDR3 sequence is 13 residues long. Unmatched junction bases numbered 2, after V lost 2 bases and J lost 6 bases. CDR1 MDHEN and CDR2 SYDVKM come from the germline V gene. As DNA, the CDR3 is TGTGCCAGCAGTTTAGCAGGGGGCAATGGCTACACCTTC. Residues: CASSLAGGNGYTF.

CDR3 nucleotide sequence: TGTGCCAGTACGGCTAGCGGGGGCGGAGTCTACGAGCAGTACTTC. Translation gives CASTASGGGVYEQYF. The chain carries TRBV19 and TRBJ2-7, with 10 bases lining up with TRBD2. The length of the CDR3 is 15 residues. Germline V CDR1 and CDR2: LNHDA, SQIVND (reference sequence). V trimming: 7 bases; J trimming: 3 bases; junction bases outside the gene matches: 9.

This chain connects TRBV4-3 to TRBJ2-1; D possibly uses TRBD1 or TRBD2 (5 bases each). Germline loops: CDR1 LGHNA, CDR2 YSLEER. With 2 bases removed from V and 0 bases from J, the gap between germline ends came to 11 bases. The CDR3 runs to 16 residues. The CDR3 loop reads CASSQWGMSSYNEQFF. DNA of the CDR3: TGCGCCAGCAGCCAATGGGGGATGAGCTCCTACAATGAGCAGTTCTTC.

The sample holds a few counts of this clonotype. The genes are TRBV6-2 or TRBV6-3 and TRBJ1-5; possibly TRBD1 for D (5 bases). Germline V lookup: CDR1 MNHEY, CDR2 SVGEGT. There are 16 residues in the CDR3. V was cut by 6 bases and J by 7 bases, with 22 bases left in between. CDR3 coding DNA: TGTGCCAGCAGACCCCAAGTAGCGGCAGGGCGGCAGCCCCAGCATTTT. Translation gives CASRPQVAAGRQPQHF.

The chain couples TRBV12-3 or TRBV12-4 to TRBJ1-4; D gene unclear. V was shortened by 2 bases and J by 2 bases, with 6 bases between the two germline ends. This CDR3 is 14 amino acids long. This chain's CDR3 is CASSLRSTNEKLFF. The CDR3 DNA follows: TGTGCCAGCAGTTTACGCAGCACTAATGAAAAACTGTTTTTT.

The chain couples TRBV3-1 to TRBJ2-2; D assignment may be TRBD1 or TRBD2 (6 bases each). There are 17 residues in the CDR3. The germline V gene has CDR1 LGHDT and CDR2 YNNKEL (reference sequence). V was cut by 3 bases and J by 3 bases, with 17 bases left in between. The CDR3 DNA reads as TGTGCCAGCAGCCACCCCACAGGGAGGATTGACACCGGGGAGCTGTTTTTT. This sequence encodes CASSHPTGRIDTGELFF.

This clonotype has ten or more counts. The CDR3 spells CASSFSGSLGNEQFF. The DNA of the CDR3 is TGTGCCAGCAGTTTTTCCGGGTCGTTGGGCAATGAGCAGTTCTTC. The chain has TRBV27 and TRBJ2-1; unclear D gene. From germline, CDR1 is MNHEY and CDR2 SMNVEV (reference sequence). Trimming removed 3 bases from V and 6 bases from J, with 15 bases in between. The CDR3 is 15 residues long.

Ten or more counts support this clonotype. The V and J genes are TRBV27 and TRBJ1-2; D not resolved. V was shortened by 3 bases and J by 10 bases, with 24 bases between the two germline ends. There are 16 residues in the CDR3. Per the germline V gene, CDR1 is MNHEY and CDR2 is SMNVEV (reference sequence). CDR3 in amino acids: CASSFLAASRPEVYTF. CDR3 nucleotide sequence: TGTGCCAGCAGTTTCCTGGCGGCCTCAAGGCCCGAGGTCTACACCTTC.